This T cell receptor (beta chain) emerged from a study of early stage breast cancer tumors. Looking at the study overall: About 80% of the 16 invasive tumors were ER+, PR+ and HER2-. Study-wide results and caveats: Functional markers like CD4, CD8 and FOXP3 were missed in bulk sequencing. Most shared enriched TCRB sequences were commonly generated ones.

Each sample had two DNA replicates, roughly 0.5 ug blood or about 1.5 ug tissue. TCRdb's table, derived via immunoSEQ multiplex PCR, lists solely in-frame clones and lacks some. The sample consists of about 24,000 clones, 65% to 75% of them appearing once. As concerns this clone: Its specificity is not known.

The sequence derives from a person in their 60s with breast cancer. Material for sequencing was breast tumor tissue.

The CDR3, as DNA: TGTGCCAGCAGTTCCCGGACAGGGGGGTTCGCCACTGAAGCTTTCTTT. This translates into CASSSRTGGFATEAFF. The chain links TRBV27 to TRBJ1-1, with 10 bases identical to TRBD1. This CDR3 contains 16 residues. V was pared by 4 bases and J by 4 bases, with 9 bases of the junction left unmatched. The germline gives CDR1 MNHEY, CDR2 SMNVEV (reference sequence).